Listed below are T cell receptor beta chains from one sample, sequenced in a study of early T cells in non-severe SARS-CoV-2 infection. From the 5' RACE reads, TCRdb called clonotypes with MiXCR, one entry per CDR3 protein. The sample lists about 60,000 distinct CDR3 sequences; roughly 13% were seen once. The sequenced sample was whole blood. The receptors stem from an adult who was a healthcare worker with PCR-confirmed SARS-CoV-2 infection or an uninfected control (not recorded which). Each CDR3 is given with its conserved first and last residue. The order of the fields is V gene, D gene, clone size, J gene, CDR3 protein, CDR3 DNA. D genes are given only for firm matches. The size entry is marked missing in some rows and otherwise reads once, few, many or a size class.

>TRBV4-3|TRBD1|many|TRBJ1-6
CASSRDRGLDSPLHF
TGCGCCAGCAGCCGGGACAGGGGTCTTGATTCACCCCTCCACTTT
>TRBV29-1|TRBD2|.|TRBJ2-1
CAFPLAGAYYNEQFF
TGCGCATTTCCACTAGCGGGGGCATATTACAATGAGCAGTTCTTC
>TRBV15|.|few|TRBJ1-1
CATSRDYRGSNTEAFF
TGTGCCACCAGCAGAGATTATCGGGGGTCGAACACTGAAGCTTTCTTT
>TRBV6-5|.|few|TRBJ1-5
CASSYSGPGNQPQHF
TGTGCCAGCAGTTACTCTGGCCCGGGCAATCAGCCCCAGCATTTT
>TRBV4-3|TRBD1|.|TRBJ1-1
CASSYLRGLNTEAFF
TGCGCCAGCAGTTATCTCAGGGGGTTGAACACTGAAGCTTTCTTT
>TRBV11-2|.|many|TRBJ2-7
CASSWGAGAFYEQYF
TGTGCCAGCAGCTGGGGGGCAGGGGCGTTCTACGAGCAGTACTTC
>TRBV28|.|few|TRBJ1-5
CASSSQGASHQPQHF
TGTGCCAGCAGTTCCCAGGGCGCATCCCATCAGCCCCAGCATTTT
>TRBV14|TRBD2|.|TRBJ2-7
CASSPLAGDFYEQYF
TGTGCCAGCAGCCCTCTAGCGGGAGATTTCTACGAGCAGTACTTC
>TRBV18|.|many|TRBJ1-6
CASSPSGIRGSSPLHF
TGTGCCAGCTCACCATCGGGGATACGCGGGAGTTCACCCCTCCACTTT
>TRBV27|.|many|TRBJ2-7
CASRTVVGAYSYEQYF
TGTGCCAGCAGAACAGTTGTGGGCGCCTACTCCTACGAGCAGTACTTC
>TRBV2|.|many|TRBJ2-7
CASSRVTTDPRTYF
TGTGCCAGCAGTAGAGTGACAACAGACCCCCGTACGTACTTC
>TRBV24-1|TRBD1|many|TRBJ1-2
CATSDGTVNYGYTF
TGTGCCACCAGTGATGGGACAGTTAACTATGGCTACACCTTC
>TRBV20-1|TRBD2|.|TRBJ2-3
CSARGEGLAGVDTQYF
TGCAGTGCTAGAGGGGAGGGACTAGCGGGGGTAGATACGCAGTATTTT
>TRBV5-1|TRBD2|many|TRBJ2-6
CASSLGLAGAAGANVLTF
TGCGCCAGCAGCCTGGGACTAGCGGGAGCCGCTGGGGCCAACGTCCTGACTTTC
>TRBV5-1|.|many|TRBJ2-5
CASSLGRETQYF
TGCGCCAGCAGCTTGGGGCGGGAGACCCAGTACTTC
>TRBV3-1|TRBD1|many|TRBJ1-4
CASSPDRGPTNEKLFF
TGTGCCAGCAGCCCGGACAGGGGACCAACTAATGAAAAACTGTTTTTT
>TRBV20-1|.|few|TRBJ2-3
CSGIVGASTDTQYF
TGCAGTGGAATAGTAGGGGCAAGCACAGATACGCAGTATTTT
>TRBV5-4|.|few|TRBJ1-3
CASSLQEGGNTIYF
TGTGCCAGCAGCTTACAGGAAGGTGGAAACACCATATATTTT
>TRBV6-2/TRBV6-3|.|many|TRBJ2-3
CASSGSVPTDTQYF
TGTGCCAGCAGTGGGTCCGTCCCCACAGATACGCAGTATTTT
>TRBV18|.|many|TRBJ2-5
CASSRDQETQYF
TGTGCCAGCTCACGGGACCAAGAGACCCAGTACTTC
>TRBV30|.|.|TRBJ1-6
CAWARQLSPLHF
TGTGCCTGGGCCAGACAGTTATCACCCCTCCACTTT
>TRBV29-1|.|medium-sized|TRBJ1-1
CSVEDQPDTEAFF
TGCAGCGTTGAAGATCAACCCGACACTGAAGCTTTCTTT
>TRBV29-1|.|many|TRBJ2-7
CSFELGTFDEQYF
TGCAGCTTTGAACTCGGGACATTCGACGAGCAGTACTTC
>TRBV7-2|TRBD2|.|TRBJ2-3
CASSQGLATDTQYF
TGTGCCAGCAGCCAGGGACTAGCTACAGATACGCAGTATTTT
>TRBV10-3|.|many|TRBJ2-3
CATGLTSTDTQYF
TGTGCCACCGGACTAACGAGCACAGATACGCAGTATTTT
>TRBV11-2|.|few|TRBJ1-6
CASSFLEGNSPLHF
TGTGCCAGCAGCTTTTTAGAAGGGAATTCACCCCTCCACTTT
>TRBV28|.|.|TRBJ1-2
CASTQREDGYTF
TGTGCCAGCACCCAAAGGGAGGATGGCTACACCTTC
>TRBV5-1|.|few|TRBJ1-6
CASSLAGDYRPSPLHF
TGCGCCAGCAGCTTGGCCGGGGATTATCGTCCTTCACCCCTCCACTTT
>TRBV7-8|.|.|TRBJ2-1
CASSSRTGRQFF
TGTGCCAGCAGCTCCCGGACGGGGAGGCAGTTCTTC
>TRBV6-5|.|few|TRBJ1-6
CASSYLGGNSPLHF
TGTGCCAGCAGTTACCTTGGGGGGAATTCACCCCTCCACTTT
>TRBV28|.|.|TRBJ2-5
CASSWTHAGGTQYF
TGTGCCAGCAGTTGGACTCACGCCGGAGGGACCCAGTACTTC
>TRBV5-4|TRBD1|medium-sized|TRBJ1-2
CASSLGQGVSLDGYTF
TGTGCCAGCAGCTTGGGACAGGGCGTTTCTTTGGACGGCTACACCTTC
>TRBV12-3/TRBV12-4|TRBD2|many|TRBJ2-5
CASSNPGGETQYF
TGTGCCAGCAGTAACCCGGGGGGGGAGACCCAGTACTTC